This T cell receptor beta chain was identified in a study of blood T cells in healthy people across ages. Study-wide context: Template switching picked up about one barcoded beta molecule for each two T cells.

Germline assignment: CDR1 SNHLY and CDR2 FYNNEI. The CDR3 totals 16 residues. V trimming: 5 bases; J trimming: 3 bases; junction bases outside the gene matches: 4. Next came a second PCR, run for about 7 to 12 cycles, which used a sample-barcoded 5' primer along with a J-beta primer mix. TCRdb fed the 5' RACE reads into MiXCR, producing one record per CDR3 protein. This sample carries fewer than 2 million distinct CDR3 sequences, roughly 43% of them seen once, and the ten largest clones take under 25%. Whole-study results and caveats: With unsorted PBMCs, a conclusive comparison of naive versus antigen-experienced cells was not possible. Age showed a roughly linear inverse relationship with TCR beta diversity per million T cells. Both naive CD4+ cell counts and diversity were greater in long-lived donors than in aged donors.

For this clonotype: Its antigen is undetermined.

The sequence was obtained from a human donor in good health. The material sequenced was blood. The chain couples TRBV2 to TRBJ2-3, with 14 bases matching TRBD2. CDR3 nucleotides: TGTGCCAGCAGTCGACTAGCGGGGGGGCAAACAGATACGCAGTATTTT. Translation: CASSRLAGGQTDTQYF. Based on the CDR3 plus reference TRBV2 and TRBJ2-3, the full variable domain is EPEVTQTPSHQVTQMGQEVILRCVPISNHLYFYWYRQILGQKVEFLVSFYNNEISEKSEIFDDQFSVERPDGSNFTLKIRSTKLEDSAMYFCASSRLAGGQTDTQYFGPGTRLTVL.